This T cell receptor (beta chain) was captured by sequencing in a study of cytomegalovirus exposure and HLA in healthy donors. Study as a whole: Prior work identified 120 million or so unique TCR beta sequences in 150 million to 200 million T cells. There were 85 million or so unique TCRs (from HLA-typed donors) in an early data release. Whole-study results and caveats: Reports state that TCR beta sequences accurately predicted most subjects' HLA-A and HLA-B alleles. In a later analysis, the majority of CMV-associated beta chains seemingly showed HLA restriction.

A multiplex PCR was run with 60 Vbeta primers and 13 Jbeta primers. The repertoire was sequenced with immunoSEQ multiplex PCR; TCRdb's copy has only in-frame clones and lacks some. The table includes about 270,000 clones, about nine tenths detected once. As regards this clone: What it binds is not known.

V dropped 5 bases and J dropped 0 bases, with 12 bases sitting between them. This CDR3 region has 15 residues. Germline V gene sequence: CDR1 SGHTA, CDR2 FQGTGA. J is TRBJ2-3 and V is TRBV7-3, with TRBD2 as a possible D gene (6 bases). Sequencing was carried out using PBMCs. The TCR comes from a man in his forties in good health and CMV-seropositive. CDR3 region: CASSRVGGSTDTQYF. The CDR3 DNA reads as TGTGCCAGCAGCCGAGTGGGGGGTAGCACAGATACGCAGTATTTT.